This TCR beta chain was sequenced during a study of T cell responses to AZD1222 COVID-19 vaccine. Findings and limits, study-wide: The span of vaccine-associated CD4 TCRs extended across spike, with dominance at 160-218 and 743-854.

Some clones are missing from TCRdb's copy, which holds only in-frame ones; the method was immunoSEQ multiplex PCR. The sample includes some 98,000 clones, around 84% of them seen just once. Of note for this clone: The target antigen is unknown.

Germline loops: CDR1 SNHLY, CDR2 FYNNEI. V lost 6 bases, J lost 1 base, and 8 bases stayed unmatched. The CDR3 length is 15 residues. The TCR sequence derives from an adult who received the AZD1222 COVID-19 vaccine. Sequenced here: peripheral blood, sampled 28 days after the second AZD1222 dose. This rearrangement joins TRBV2 to TRBJ1-1, with 7 bases fitting TRBD1. The CDR3 protein is CASSAEGQPNTEAFF. CDR3 sequence (DNA): TGTGCCAGCAGCGCCGAGGGACAGCCGAACACTGAAGCTTTCTTT.